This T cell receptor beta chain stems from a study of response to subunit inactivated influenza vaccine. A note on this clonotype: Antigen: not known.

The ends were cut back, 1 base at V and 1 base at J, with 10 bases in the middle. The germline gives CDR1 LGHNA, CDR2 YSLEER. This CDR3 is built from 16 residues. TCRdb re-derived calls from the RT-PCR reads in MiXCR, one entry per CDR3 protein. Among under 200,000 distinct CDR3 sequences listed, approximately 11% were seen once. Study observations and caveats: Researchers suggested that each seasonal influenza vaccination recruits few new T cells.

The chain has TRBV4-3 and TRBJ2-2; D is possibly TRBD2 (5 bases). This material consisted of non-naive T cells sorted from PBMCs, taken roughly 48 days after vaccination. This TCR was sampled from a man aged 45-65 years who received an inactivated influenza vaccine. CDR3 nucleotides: TGCGCCAGCAGCCAAGGAATCGGGGTGAACACCGGGGAGCTGTTTTTT. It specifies CASSQGIGVNTGELFF.